Presented here are 30 T cell receptor beta chains from one specimen sequenced in a study of OX40 agonist ivuxolimab in advanced cancers. The assay was immunoSEQ multiplex PCR, and TCRdb's table has in-frame clones only and misses some. The repertoire holds about 83,000 clones, more than 80% seen once, with roughly 8.7% in the top ten. The source was CD4+ or CD8+ T cells sorted from blood, collected in a trial of the OX40 agonist ivuxolimab. The receptors come from an adult with an advanced solid tumor such as melanoma, head and neck, liver or kidney cancer.

The J gene is TRBJ1-1, the V gene TRBV7-9, with a tentative D call TRBD1 (6 bases). Germline V gene lookup returns CDR1 SEHNR and CDR2 FQNEAQ (reference sequence). CDR3 length: 13 amino acids. Trimming pared 4 bases from V and 5 bases from J, leaving 11 bases between. The DNA of the CDR3 is TGTGCCAGCAGCTGGCCAGGGGAGACTGAAGCTTTCTTT. Translating it yields CASSWPGETEAFF. Looking up the rest from reference TRBV7-9 and TRBJ1-1 gives the full variable domain: DTGVSQNPRHKITKRGQNVTFRCDPISEHNRLYWYRQTLGQGPEFLTYFQNEAQLEKSRLLSDRFSAERPKGSFSTLEIQRTEQGDSAMYLCASSWPGETEAFFGQGTRLTVV.

The chain links TRBV2 to TRBJ1-2; D call uncertain. V was clipped by 8 bases and J by 4 bases, with 8 bases between them. The V gene's germline CDR1 is SNHLY and CDR2 FYNNEI. There are 11 residues in the CDR3. CDR3 protein: CASGRIYGYTF. CDR3 in DNA: TGTGCCAGCGGGCGGATCTATGGCTACACCTTC.

V and J are TRBV6-6 and TRBJ1-2; D is undetermined. The germline V gene has CDR1 MNHNY and CDR2 SVGAGI (reference sequence). The CDR3 sequence is 14 residues long. V shed 2 bases and J shed 7 bases, with 14 bases lying between them. CDR3 protein: CASSYPGGKAGYTF. The CDR3 DNA sequence: TGTGCCAGCAGTTACCCTGGAGGGAAGGCTGGCTACACCTTC.

The genes are TRBV6-5 and TRBJ1-1; D gene ambiguous. This CDR3 has 13 amino acids. Germline-derived CDR1 and CDR2 are MNHEY and SVGAGI. The germline V and J ends were trimmed by 0 bases and 8 bases, with 10 bases remaining between them. The CDR3 DNA is TGTGCCAGCAGTTACTCGAGCCCGGGGGAAGCTTTCTTT. The encoded protein is CASSYSSPGEAFF.

The chain recombines TRBV2 with TRBJ2-5; TRBD2 matches at 10 bases. This CDR3 contains 16 residues. Unmatched junction bases numbered 6, after V lost 1 base and J lost 4 bases. CDR1 SNHLY and CDR2 FYNNEI come from the germline V gene. CDR3 sequence reads: CASSEGSGRAGETQYF. In DNA form, the CDR3 reads TGTGCCAGCAGTGAAGGGAGCGGGAGGGCCGGAGAGACCCAGTACTTC.

This clone was found a few times. The chain is built from TRBV7-2 and TRBJ1-2; D uncertain. From germline, CDR1 is SGHTA and CDR2 FQGNSA. Trimming stripped 3 bases from V and 8 bases from J, with 10 bases between. The CDR3 loop spans 12 amino acids. In nucleotides, the CDR3 is TGTGCCAGCAGCTTCGCAAGGGAGGGCTACACCTTC. It is translated as CASSFAREGYTF.

CDR3: CASSIEGITDTQYF. In nucleotides, the CDR3 is TGTGCCAGTAGTATAGAAGGGATCACAGATACGCAGTATTTT. The chain has TRBV19 and TRBJ2-3; D not resolved. V was cut by 0 bases and J by 2 bases, with 6 bases left in between. CDR3 length: 14 residues. CDR1 and CDR2 from the germline V gene are LNHDA and SQIVND (reference sequence).

The chain combines TRBV30 with TRBJ1-6; D is ambiguous. The CDR3 runs 13 residues. Trimming stripped 7 bases from V and 6 bases from J, with 13 bases between. Germline lookup yields CDR1 GTSNPN and CDR2 SVGIG (reference sequence). CDR3 DNA sequence: TGTGCCTCCCTCGAGGGCCGTAATTCACCCCTCCACTTT. Encoded protein: CASLEGRNSPLHF.

The chain joins TRBV5-5 to TRBJ1-3; no definite D call. Deletions cut 2 bases from V and 0 bases from J, with 9 bases between. Looked up from germline, CDR1 is SGHKS and CDR2 is YYEKEE (reference sequence). The CDR3 is made up of 15 amino acids. The CDR3 sequence is CASSFGPRSGNTIYF. The CDR3 nucleotides read TGTGCCAGCAGCTTTGGGCCCCGCTCTGGAAACACCATATATTTT.

The chain joins TRBV5-4 to TRBJ1-5, with D unclear. V gave up 0 bases and J gave up 0 bases, with 4 bases separating them. The CDR3 length is 14 residues. CDR1 is SGHNT, CDR2 YYREEE, per germline (reference sequence). CDR3 protein: CASSLGGSNQPQHF. The CDR3 nucleotides are TGTGCCAGCAGCTTGGGGGGTAGCAATCAGCCCCAGCATTTT. The whole variable domain, remainder taken from reference TRBV5-4 and TRBJ1-5, is ETGVTQSPTHLIKTRGQQVTLRCSSQSGHNTVSWYQQALGQGPQFIFQYYREEENGRGNFPPRFSGLQFPNYSSELNVNALELDDSALYLCASSLGGSNQPQHFGDGTRLSIL.

The V call is TRBV19, the J call TRBJ1-3, with a weak D call TRBD1 (5 bases). Germline CDR1 reads LNHDA; CDR2 reads SQIVND (reference sequence). V was clipped by 3 bases and J by 4 bases, with 22 bases between them. The CDR3 runs 18 residues. In DNA form, the CDR3 reads TGTGCCAGTAGTATTTTGTCCGGAGGGGCGCCGCCAGGAAACACCATATATTTT. As protein: CASSILSGGAPPGNTIYF.

The chain combines TRBV28 with TRBJ1-1; D possibly corresponds to TRBD1 (6 bases). Germline CDR1 is MDHEN and CDR2 is SYDVKM. The V gene lost 2 bases and the J gene lost 8 bases, with 15 bases spanning the gap. The CDR3 sequence is 14 residues long. The CDR3 DNA sequence: TGTGCCAGCAGTTTAGTGTTGACAGGCGACGAAGCTTTCTTT. Translating it yields CASSLVLTGDEAFF. The whole variable domain, filled in from reference TRBV28 and TRBJ1-1, reads DVKVTQSSRYLVKRTGEKVFLECVQDMDHENMFWYRQDPGLGLRLIYFSYDVKMKEKGDIPEGYSVSREKKERFSLILESASTNQTSMYLCASSLVLTGDEAFFGQGTRLTVV.

The chain has TRBV7-9 and TRBJ2-1; D is ambiguous. The germline V gene has CDR1 SEHNR and CDR2 FQNEAQ (reference sequence). Trimming took 6 bases from V and 7 from J, leaving 10 bases between them. The CDR3 is 12 residues long. The CDR3: CASSTPRNEQFF. The CDR3 DNA is TGTGCCAGCAGTACACCCCGTAATGAGCAGTTCTTC.

The genes are TRBV6-5 and TRBJ1-6; D is ambiguous. Trimming took off 2 bases at V and 4 bases at J, with 9 bases between the two ends. The CDR3 length is 15 residues. The germline CDR1 and CDR2 sequences are MNHEY and SVGAGI. CDR3 sequence reads: CASSYGQNYNSPLHF. As DNA, the CDR3 is TGTGCCAGCAGTTACGGTCAGAATTATAATTCACCCCTCCACTTT.

Only one count was recorded for this clone. The genes are TRBV4-1 and TRBJ1-1; TRBD1 aligns across 10 bases. With V trimmed by 3 bases and J by 4 bases, 5 bases remained unmatched. This CDR3 comprises 15 residues. From germline, CDR1 is MGHRA and CDR2 YSYEKL. The CDR3 spells CASSHLDRGGTEAFF. CDR3 DNA: TGCGCCAGCAGCCACCTGGACAGGGGGGGCACTGAAGCTTTCTTT.

The CDR3: CASISGWSNQPQHF. Here the CDR3 DNA reads TGTGCCAGTATCTCCGGGTGGAGCAATCAGCCCCAGCATTTT. This sequence joins TRBV19 and TRBJ1-5, with D unclear. The V end was cut by 7 bases, the J end by 1 base, with 11 bases between. This CDR3 comprises 14 residues. Germline lookup yields CDR1 LNHDA and CDR2 SQIVND (reference sequence).

This clone was counted a single time. The chain uses TRBV27 and TRBJ1-5, with D unclear. Germline CDR1 MNHEY, CDR2 SMNVEV (reference sequence). This CDR3 contains 15 residues. V lost 6 bases and J 0 bases, leaving 12 bases between the germline ends. CDR3 coding DNA: TGTGCCAGCAGGGACGCATACGGTAGCAATCAGCCCCAGCATTTT. Translating gives CASRDAYGSNQPQHF.

The CDR3 region is CASSQSGGTWYNEQFF. CDR3 sequence (DNA): TGCGCCAGCAGCCAAAGCGGGGGAACCTGGTACAATGAGCAGTTCTTC. The V call is TRBV4-1, the J call TRBJ2-1; 8 bases map to TRBD2. Germline-derived CDR1 and CDR2 are MGHRA and YSYEKL. This CDR3 region has 16 residues. V trimming: 2 bases; J trimming: 4 bases; junction bases outside the gene matches: 7.

This chain joins TRBV28 and TRBJ2-5, with D hard to call. CDR1 and CDR2 from the germline V gene are MDHEN and SYDVKM. V dropped 2 bases and J dropped 5 bases, with 6 bases sitting between them. The CDR3 totals 12 residues. In DNA form, the CDR3 reads TGTGCCAGCAGTTTACCGTGGGAGACCCAGTACTTC. Translated: CASSLPWETQYF. The full variable domain, in which reference TRBV28 and TRBJ2-5 provide the parts outside the CDR3, is DVKVTQSSRYLVKRTGEKVFLECVQDMDHENMFWYRQDPGLGLRLIYFSYDVKMKEKGDIPEGYSVSREKKERFSLILESASTNQTSMYLCASSLPWETQYFGPGTRLLVL.

V is TRBV7-3 and J is TRBJ2-2, with D perhaps given as TRBD1 or TRBD2 (6 bases each). V was trimmed by 5 bases and J by 5 bases, leaving 18 bases between them. This CDR3 spans 16 amino acids. Germline-derived CDR1 and CDR2 are SGHTA and FQGTGA. The CDR3 sequence: CASSPAGGSRTGELFF. The DNA for the CDR3 is TGTGCCAGCAGCCCGGCCGGGGGCTCTCGAACCGGGGAGCTGTTTTTT.

V usage is TRBV30 and J usage is TRBJ1-2, with D possibly TRBD1 on 5 matching bases. The germline V and J ends were trimmed by 4 bases and 4 bases, with 16 bases remaining between them. Germline values: CDR1 GTSNPN, CDR2 SVGIG (reference sequence). The CDR3 runs 14 residues. The CDR3 protein is CAWTQPGGTYGYTF. The DNA of the CDR3 is TGTGCCTGGACCCAGCCGGGGGGAACCTATGGCTACACCTTC.

The rearrangement links TRBV9 to TRBJ1-1; 8 bases match TRBD1. V shed 3 bases and J 5 bases; nucleotides not matched to a gene: 6. The CDR3 is 14 residues long. The germline gives CDR1 SGDLS, CDR2 YYNGEE. CDR3 amino acids: CASSERQGWTEAFF. The CDR3 bases are TGTGCCAGCAGCGAAAGACAGGGGTGGACTGAAGCTTTCTTT.

This clone was observed a handful of times. This chain joins TRBV18 and TRBJ2-7; TRBD1 might be the D (6 bases). CDR1 and CDR2 (germline): KGHSH, LQKENI. The CDR3 contains 16 residues. The V end lost 5 bases, the J end lost 0 bases, and 17 bases lay between the germline ends. In nucleotides, the CDR3 is TGTGCCAGCTCAATAGGGCAGGGGTGGAGCTCCTACGAGCAGTACTTC. It translates to CASSIGQGWSSYEQYF.

The rearrangement uses TRBV4-3 and TRBJ1-4; 7 bases are a match to TRBD1. The CDR3 is 17 amino acids. The germline CDR1 and CDR2 sequences are LGHNA and YSLEER. V lost 0 bases and J lost 10; bases outside the gene matches: 14. The CDR3 nucleotides read TGCGCCAGCAGCCAAGATACTGGGGTGAGACAGGGAGGAAAACTGTTTTTT. Translated: CASSQDTGVRQGGKLFF.

The rearrangement uses TRBV9 and TRBJ2-3; 9 bases align to TRBD2. Germline loops: CDR1 SGDLS, CDR2 YYNGEE. V lost 0 bases, J lost 5 bases, and 7 bases stayed unmatched. The CDR3 is made up of 16 amino acids. CDR3 bases: TGTGCCAGCAGCGTAGGTCTAGCGGGATCGGTAGATACGCAGTATTTT. The encoded protein is CASSVGLAGSVDTQYF. The complete variable domain, with remaining parts taken from reference TRBV9 and TRBJ2-3, reads DSGVTQTPKHLITATGQRVTLRCSPRSGDLSVYWYQQSLDQGLQFLIQYYNGEERAKGNILERFSAQQFPDLHSELNLSSLELGDSALYFCASSVGLAGSVDTQYFGPGTRLTVL.

This clone has only one observation. This chain joins TRBV28 and TRBJ2-7; D gene ambiguous. CDR3 size: 11 residues. The V end lost 5 bases, the J end lost 3 bases, and 5 bases lay between the germline ends. Germline-derived CDR1 and CDR2 are MDHEN and SYDVKM. CDR3 sequence reads: CASSTYYEQYF. The CDR3 nucleotides read TGTGCCAGCAGTACCTACTACGAGCAGTACTTC.

The chain carries TRBV13 and TRBJ1-4, with D unclear. Germline values: CDR1 PRHDT, CDR2 FYEKMQ (reference sequence). Trimming left V 0 bases short and J 7 bases short, with 6 bases between. The CDR3 consists of 13 residues. CDR3 nucleotide sequence: TGTGCCAGCAGCTTAGGGTTGGGTGAAAAACTGTTTTTT. It encodes CASSLGLGEKLFF.

The chain is built from TRBV6-1 and TRBJ1-5; D ambiguous. CDR1 is MNHNS and CDR2 is SASEGT in the germline V gene. This CDR3 comprises 9 residues. V was pared by 8 bases and J by 9 bases, with 5 bases between. The CDR3 sequence is CASGLPQHF. Written as DNA, the CDR3 is TGTGCCAGCGGGCTGCCCCAGCATTTT.

This clone occurred once. J is TRBJ1-5 and V is TRBV7-9, with D hard to call. The CDR3 contains 15 residues. The V end lost 4 bases, the J end lost 6 bases, and 16 bases lay between the germline ends. Germline V gene sequence: CDR1 SEHNR, CDR2 FQNEAQ (reference sequence). The CDR3 is CASSSDRERGQPQHF. The CDR3 DNA reads as TGTGCCAGCAGCTCTGACCGGGAACGGGGTCAGCCCCAGCATTTT.

The rearrangement joins TRBV19 to TRBJ1-1; D uncertain. This CDR3 is built from 15 residues. The V end lost 5 bases, the J end lost 5 bases, and 18 bases lay between the germline ends. Per the germline V gene, CDR1 is LNHDA and CDR2 is SQIVND (reference sequence). The CDR3 DNA is TGTGCCAGTAGTCCTCTCCTTACAGATCTGACTGAAGCTTTCTTT. Its protein product is CASSPLLTDLTEAFF. Complete variable domain (other parts from reference TRBV19 and TRBJ1-1): DGGITQSPKYLFRKEGQNVTLSCEQNLNHDAMYWYRQDPGQGLRLIYYSQIVNDFQKGDIAEGYSVSREKKESFPLTVTSAQKNPTAFYLCASSPLLTDLTEAFFGQGTRLTVV.